Reported below is one T cell receptor beta chain. The antigen is undetermined. This record comes from a study of T-cell memory formation after mild COVID-19. Turning to the study itself: Among the donors, TCR clusters were largely specific to each donor. Study results and limitations: CD4/CD8 balance held among clones contracting day 15 to 85, and later expanders leaned CD4+.

TCR alpha and TCR beta cDNA libraries carrying sample barcodes and UMIs came from 5'RACE with constant-segment primers. One entry per CDR3 protein results from TCRdb running MiXCR on the 5' RACE reads. Of around 450,000 distinct CDR3 sequences in the sample, 20% were seen once. The receptor's source is an adult woman who had mild COVID-19 (a few samples of this study predate the infection). Cell type and time point are not known. Sequenced: PBMCs or a T cell subset sorted from them (not recorded which).

The CDR3 region is CASSTTGESRNTEAFF. The CDR3 bases are TGTGCCAGCAGCACGACAGGGGAGAGCCGGAACACTGAAGCTTTCTTT. The J gene is TRBJ1-1, the V gene TRBV7-2, with 8 bases that match TRBD1. Per germline, CDR1 SGHTA and CDR2 FQGNSA. The CDR3 loop spans 16 amino acids. The trim removed 5 bases at V and 1 base at J, leaving 9 bases unmatched.